This TCR beta chain was sequenced in a study of tumor-infiltrating lymphocytes in oesophageal squamous cell carcinoma. In its sample, this clonotype was seen a few times. Trimming removed 2 bases at V and 6 bases at J, with 13 bases between. Germline CDR1 reads DFQATT; CDR2 reads SNEGSKA (reference sequence). This CDR3 is 13 amino acids long. TCRdb reanalysed the PCR reads using MiXCR and keeps one entry per CDR3 protein. The sample records roughly 20,000 distinct CDR3 sequences, 50% being singletons. V gene TRBV20-1 combines with J gene TRBJ1-1, with D possibly matching TRBD1 (5 bases). Sequencing was carried out using esophageal tumor tissue. The receptor was isolated from a male donor with esophageal squamous cell carcinoma. CDR3 nucleotides: TGCAGTGCTAGATGGGGGGAAGTCCCTGAAGCTTTCTTT. Protein product: CSARWGEVPEAFF.